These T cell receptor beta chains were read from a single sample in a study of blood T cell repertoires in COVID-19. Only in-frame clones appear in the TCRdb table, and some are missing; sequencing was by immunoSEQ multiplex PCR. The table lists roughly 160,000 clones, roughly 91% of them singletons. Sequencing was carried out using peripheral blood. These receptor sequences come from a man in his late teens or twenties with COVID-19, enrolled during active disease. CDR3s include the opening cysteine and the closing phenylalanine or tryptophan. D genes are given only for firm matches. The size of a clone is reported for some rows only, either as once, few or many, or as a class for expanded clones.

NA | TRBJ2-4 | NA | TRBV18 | TGTGCCAGCTCACCATCGGAGACAGGGACTAAAAACATTCAGTACTTC | CASSPSETGTKNIQYF
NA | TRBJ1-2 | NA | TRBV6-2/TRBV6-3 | TGTGCCAGCAGTTTTTCCGTTAACTATGGCTACACCTTC | CASSFSVNYGYTF
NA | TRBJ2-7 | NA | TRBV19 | TGTGCCAGTAGAAAAATAGGGACTCCATCCTACGAGCAGTACTTC | CASRKIGTPSYEQYF
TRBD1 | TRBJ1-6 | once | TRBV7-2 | TGTGCCAGCAGCTTATCACAGGGGAATTCACCCCTCCACTTT | CASSLSQGNSPLHF
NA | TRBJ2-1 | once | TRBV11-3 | TGTGCCAGCAGGCAACAGGTGGTCCCCTACAATGAGCAGTTCTTC | CASRQQVVPYNEQFF
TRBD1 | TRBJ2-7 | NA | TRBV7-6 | TGTGCCAGCAGCTTACGGGTTAGGGGGCCAAAGGGTTACGAGCAGTACTTC | CASSLRVRGPKGYEQYF
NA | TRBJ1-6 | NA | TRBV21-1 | TGTGCCAGCAGCGACCGACAGGGTAGGGCGGGTTCACCCCTCCACTTT | CASSDRQGRAGSPLHF
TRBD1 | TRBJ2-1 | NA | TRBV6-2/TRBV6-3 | TGTGCCAGCAGTTACTCGGCAGGGGGCAGGGGTGAGCAGTTCTTC | CASSYSAGGRGEQFF
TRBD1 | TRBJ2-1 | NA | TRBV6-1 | TGTGCCAGCAGTGAACTGGGACAGGGCAATGAGCAGTTCTTC | CASSELGQGNEQFF
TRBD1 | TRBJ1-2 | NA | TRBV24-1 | TGTGCCACCAGTGATGCACGACAGGGAGATGGCTACACCTTC | CATSDARQGDGYTF
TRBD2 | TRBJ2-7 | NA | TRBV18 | TGTGCCAGCTCACCACCTTCGGGACTAGCTACTTACGAGCAGTACTTC | CASSPPSGLATYEQYF
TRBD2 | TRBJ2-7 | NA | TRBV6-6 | TGTGCCAGCCAAAATGGACTAGCGGGTGCCTACGAGCAGTACTTC | CASQNGLAGAYEQYF
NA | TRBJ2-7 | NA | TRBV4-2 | TGTGCCAGCAGCCAAGACAGGGGCCAGGGGCAGTACTTC | CASSQDRGQGQYF
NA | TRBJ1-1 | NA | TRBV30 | TGTGCCTGGAGCCCCCAACTACACACTGAAGCTTTCTTT | CAWSPQLHTEAFF
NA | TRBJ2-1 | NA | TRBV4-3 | TGCGCCAGCAGCCAAGATCTGGGGGGATCAGACAATGAGCAGTTCTTC | CASSQDLGGSDNEQFF
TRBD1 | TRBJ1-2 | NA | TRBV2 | TGTGCCAGCAGGCGTCTAACAGGGGGCCCTAACTATGGCTACACCTTC | CASRRLTGGPNYGYTF
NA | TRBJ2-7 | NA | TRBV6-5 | TGTGCCAGCAAGGGGCTAGGGGATAGATACGAGCAGTACTTC | CASKGLGDRYEQYF
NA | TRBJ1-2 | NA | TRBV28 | TGTGCCGCTGAGGGTAACTATGGCTACACCTTC | CAAEGNYGYTF
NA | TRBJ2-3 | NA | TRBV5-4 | TGTGCCAGCAGCTTGGAACAGGAGACAGATACGCAGTATTTT | CASSLEQETDTQYF
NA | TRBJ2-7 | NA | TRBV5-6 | TGTGCCAGCAGCTCCCTTGGGGGCAGGGTCGGTTTC | CASSSLGGRVGF
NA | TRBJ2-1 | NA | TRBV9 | TGTGCCAGCAGCGTAGGGGGGGTTGAGCAGTTCTTC | CASSVGGVEQFF
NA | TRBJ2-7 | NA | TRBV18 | TGTGCCAGCTCACAGGGGTACGAGCAGTACTTC | CASSQGYEQYF
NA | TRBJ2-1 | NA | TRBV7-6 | TGTGCCAGCAGCTCCAAACAGGAGCAGTTCTTC | CASSSKQEQFF
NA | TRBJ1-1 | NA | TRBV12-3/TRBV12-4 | TGTGCCAGCAGAAACAGGAAAAACACTGAAGCTTTCTTT | CASRNRKNTEAFF
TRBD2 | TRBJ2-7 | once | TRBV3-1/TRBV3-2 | TGTGCCAGCAGCCAAGTTCGACTAGCGGACTCCTACGAGCAGTACTTC | CASSQVRLADSYEQYF
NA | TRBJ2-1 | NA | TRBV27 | TGTGCCAGCAGTTTAAATGGACAGTCCTACAATGAGCAGTTCTTC | CASSLNGQSYNEQFF
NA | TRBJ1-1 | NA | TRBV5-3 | TGTGCCAGCAGCAGTGGCCGGACAGATATCACTGAAGCTTTCTTT | CASSSGRTDITEAFF
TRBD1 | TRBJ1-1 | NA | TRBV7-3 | TGTGCCAGCAGTCCCGGGACAGGGGGTGTCTCTGAAGCTTTCTTT | CASSPGTGGVSEAFF
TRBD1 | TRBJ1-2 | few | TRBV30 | TGTGCCTGGATCCGGGACAGCTATGGCTACACCTTC | CAWIRDSYGYTF
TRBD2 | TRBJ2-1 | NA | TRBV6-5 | TGTGCCAGCAGTTACGGCGGGGGACGCTACAATGAGCAGTTCTTC | CASSYGGGRYNEQFF
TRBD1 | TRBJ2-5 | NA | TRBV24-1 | TGTGCCACCAGAACCGGGACAGCCTACCAAGAGACCCAGTACTTC | CATRTGTAYQETQYF
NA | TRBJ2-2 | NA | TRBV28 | TGTGCCAGCAGTTTATCCAGGGTGTTGGGCGGGGAGCTGTTTTTT | CASSLSRVLGGELFF
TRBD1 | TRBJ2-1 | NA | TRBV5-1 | TGCGCCAGCTCCCGGTTTGGACAGGGGGGCGATGAGCAGTTCTTC | CASSRFGQGGDEQFF
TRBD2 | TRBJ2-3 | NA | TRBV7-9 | TGTGCCAGCAGCTCCCTTGGTCGAGCGGGAGGACGCAGCACAGATACGCAGTATTTT | CASSSLGRAGGRSTDTQYF
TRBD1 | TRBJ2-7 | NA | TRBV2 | TGTGCCAGCAGTGAAGGGACAGGGGACGTCTACGAGCAGTACTTC | CASSEGTGDVYEQYF
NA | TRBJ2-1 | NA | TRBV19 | TGTGCCAGTAGTAGGGGGCGCTACAATGAGCAGTTCTTC | CASSRGRYNEQFF
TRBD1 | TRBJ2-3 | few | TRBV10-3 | TGTGCCATCAAGATGGGACAGAACACAGATACGCAGTATTTT | CAIKMGQNTDTQYF
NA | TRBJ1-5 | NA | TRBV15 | TGTGCCACCAGCAGAGGGGAGGATCAGCCCCAGCATTTT | CATSRGEDQPQHF
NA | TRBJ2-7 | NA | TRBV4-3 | TGCGCCAGCAGCCAAGATCCCGGTTTCTCCTACGAGCAGTACTTC | CASSQDPGFSYEQYF
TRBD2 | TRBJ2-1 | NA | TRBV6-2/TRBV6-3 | TGTGCCAGCAGTCACCGCCTAGCGGAGAATGAGCAGTTCTTC | CASSHRLAENEQFF
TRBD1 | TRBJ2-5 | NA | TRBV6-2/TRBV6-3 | TGTGCCAGCAGTACGCCAAGGGACAGGGGGAAGACCCAGTACTTC | CASSTPRDRGKTQYF
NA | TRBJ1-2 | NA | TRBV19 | TGTGCCAGTAGTATTGGGGCTCTTGGTGGCTACACCTTC | CASSIGALGGYTF
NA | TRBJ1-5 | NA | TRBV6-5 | TGTGCCAGCAGCGGACAGTTTAGCAATCAGCCCCAGCATTTT | CASSGQFSNQPQHF
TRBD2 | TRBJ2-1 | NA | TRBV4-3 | TGCGCCAGCAGCCAAGATAGCGGGAGTTTCAATGAGCAGTTCTTC | CASSQDSGSFNEQFF
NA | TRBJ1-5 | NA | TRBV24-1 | TGTGCCTCAAGCGGGTATAGCAATCAGCCCCAGCATTTT | CASSGYSNQPQHF
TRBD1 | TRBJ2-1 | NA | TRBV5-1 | TGCGCCAGCAGCTCCGGCTACGGACAGGGCAATGAGCAGTTCTTC | CASSSGYGQGNEQFF
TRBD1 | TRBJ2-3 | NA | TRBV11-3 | TGTGCCAGCAGCAAAGACAGGGGGCTGACAGATACGCAGTATTTT | CASSKDRGLTDTQYF
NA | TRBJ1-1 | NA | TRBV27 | TGTGCCAGCAGTTTGGACGGGGATGAAGCTTTCTTT | CASSLDGDEAFF
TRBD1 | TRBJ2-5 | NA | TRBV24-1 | TGTGCCACCAGTGGGACAGGGGGCAGGATCCAAGAGACCCAGTACTTC | CATSGTGGRIQETQYF